Listed below are T cell receptor beta chains from one sample, sequenced in a study of Graves' ophthalmopathy and Graves' hyperthyroidism. TCRdb redid the calling of the multiplex PCR reads with MiXCR, one entry per CDR3 protein. The top ten clones hold roughly 7.4% of a sample with 500,000 to 700,000 distinct CDR3 sequences, 22% of them seen once. The sequencing input was peripheral blood. The receptors were gathered from a woman aged 18-29 years with stable Graves' hyperthyroidism. Some clones in this sample may be carry-over from other donors' samples. Each CDR3 is given with its conserved first and last residue. The D gene is left open where the match is weak. Expanded clones are given a class, and other clones once, few, many or no size at all.

j_call: TRBJ1-6; v_call: TRBV9; clone_size: .; d_call: .; cdr3_length: 15; cdr3_aa: CASSGGSVRNSPLHF; cdr3_nt: TGTGCCAGCAGCGGAGGGTCCGTCCGGAATTCACCCCTCCACTTT
j_call: TRBJ2-2; v_call: TRBV3-1; clone_size: .; d_call: .; cdr3_length: 14; cdr3_aa: CASSQYSTPGELFF; cdr3_nt: TGTGCCAGCAGCCAATACAGTACCCCCGGGGAGCTGTTTTTT
j_call: TRBJ2-7; v_call: TRBV5-1; clone_size: many; d_call: .; cdr3_length: 16; cdr3_aa: CASSPVGQKGIYEQYF; cdr3_nt: TGCGCCAGCAGCCCCGTAGGACAGAAAGGGATATACGAGCAGTACTTC
j_call: TRBJ2-7; v_call: TRBV6-1; clone_size: .; d_call: TRBD1; cdr3_length: 16; cdr3_aa: CASSAPPGGRAYEQYF; cdr3_nt: TGTGCCAGCAGTGCTCCTCCAGGGGGCCGTGCCTACGAGCAGTACTTC
j_call: TRBJ2-5; v_call: TRBV7-2; clone_size: .; d_call: TRBD2; cdr3_length: 15; cdr3_aa: CASSRLAGSQETQYF; cdr3_nt: TGTGCCAGCAGCCGACTAGCGGGGTCACAAGAGACCCAGTACTTC
j_call: TRBJ1-1; v_call: TRBV28; clone_size: many; d_call: .; cdr3_length: 18; cdr3_aa: CASSLGIGRGTMNTEAFF; cdr3_nt: TGTGCCAGCAGTTTAGGCATAGGAAGGGGGACCATGAACACTGAAGCTTTCTTT
j_call: TRBJ1-2; v_call: TRBV11-1; clone_size: many; d_call: TRBD1; cdr3_length: 16; cdr3_aa: CASSLRLGQGLYGYTF; cdr3_nt: TGTGCCAGCAGCTTACGACTAGGACAGGGTCTCTATGGCTACACCTTC
j_call: TRBJ2-7; v_call: TRBV7-9; clone_size: .; d_call: .; cdr3_length: 13; cdr3_aa: CASSSDRLEEQCF; cdr3_nt: TGTGCCAGCAGCTCTGACAGGCTCGAGGAGCAGTGCTTC
j_call: TRBJ1-3; v_call: TRBV4-1; clone_size: few; d_call: .; cdr3_length: 17; cdr3_aa: CASSRGDTRAIGNTIYF; cdr3_nt: TGCGCCAGCAGCCGGGGGGATACAAGGGCCATTGGAAACACCATATATTTT
j_call: TRBJ2-7; v_call: TRBV5-1; clone_size: many; d_call: .; cdr3_length: 13; cdr3_aa: CASSVELGYEQYF; cdr3_nt: TGCGCCAGCAGCGTTGAGTTGGGATACGAGCAGTACTTC
j_call: TRBJ2-5; v_call: TRBV14; clone_size: .; d_call: .; cdr3_length: 16; cdr3_aa: CASSQGLAVPKETQYF; cdr3_nt: TGTGCCAGCAGCCAAGGTCTAGCCGTCCCGAAAGAGACCCAGTACTTC
j_call: TRBJ2-5; v_call: TRBV29-1; clone_size: few; d_call: TRBD2; cdr3_length: 14; cdr3_aa: CSVFWEGPGETQYF; cdr3_nt: TGCAGCGTTTTTTGGGAGGGCCCGGGGGAGACCCAGTACTTC
j_call: TRBJ1-5; v_call: TRBV12-3/TRBV12-4; clone_size: many; d_call: .; cdr3_length: 15; cdr3_aa: CASSLEGYSNQPQHF; cdr3_nt: TGTGCCAGCAGTTTGGAGGGGTATAGCAATCAGCCCCAGCATTTT
j_call: TRBJ1-5; v_call: TRBV19; clone_size: few; d_call: .; cdr3_length: 19; cdr3_aa: CASSTPGVLSGLSNQPQHF; cdr3_nt: TGTGCCAGTAGTACCCCCGGAGTGTTGTCCGGTCTTAGCAATCAGCCCCAGCATTTT
j_call: TRBJ2-7; v_call: TRBV6-5; clone_size: .; d_call: .; cdr3_length: 13; cdr3_aa: CASSYSMSNEQYF; cdr3_nt: TGTGCCAGCAGTTACTCGATGAGCAACGAGCAGTACTTC
j_call: TRBJ1-2; v_call: TRBV18; clone_size: .; d_call: .; cdr3_length: 16; cdr3_aa: CASSPNTGTGNYGYTF; cdr3_nt: TGTGCCAGCTCACCAAATACCGGGACGGGTAACTATGGCTACACCTTC
j_call: TRBJ2-7; v_call: TRBV6-1; clone_size: many; d_call: .; cdr3_length: 15; cdr3_aa: CASSVPRRARYEQYF; cdr3_nt: TGTGCCAGCAGTGTCCCCAGGCGAGCTCGCTACGAGCAGTACTTC
j_call: TRBJ1-2; v_call: TRBV6-2/TRBV6-3; clone_size: few; d_call: .; cdr3_length: 19; cdr3_aa: CASSIDSLWAASDPPGSTF; cdr3_nt: TGTGCCAGCAGCATCGACAGTTTATGGGCCGCCTCGGATCCCCCAGGGAGCACCTTC
j_call: TRBJ2-7; v_call: TRBV12-3/TRBV12-4; clone_size: many; d_call: TRBD2; cdr3_length: 15; cdr3_aa: CASRLAGVHSYEQYF; cdr3_nt: TGTGCCAGCAGGTTAGCGGGGGTACACTCCTACGAGCAGTACTTC
j_call: TRBJ1-5; v_call: TRBV24-1; clone_size: .; d_call: .; cdr3_length: 13; cdr3_aa: CATRKGSNQPQHF; cdr3_nt: TGTGCCACCAGAAAGGGTAGCAATCAGCCCCAGCATTTT
j_call: TRBJ1-1; v_call: TRBV25-1; clone_size: many; d_call: .; cdr3_length: 14; cdr3_aa: CASSGNAGKEFAFF; cdr3_nt: TGTGCCAGCAGTGGTAATGCCGGTAAGGAATTCGCTTTCTTT
j_call: TRBJ2-2; v_call: TRBV12-3/TRBV12-4; clone_size: many; d_call: .; cdr3_length: 14; cdr3_aa: CASSSGTPTGELFF; cdr3_nt: TGTGCCAGCAGTTCCGGGACACCCACCGGGGAGCTGTTTTTT
j_call: TRBJ2-7; v_call: TRBV12-3/TRBV12-4; clone_size: many; d_call: .; cdr3_length: 14; cdr3_aa: CASNWQGSSYEQYF; cdr3_nt: TGTGCCAGCAACTGGCAGGGAAGTTCCTACGAGCAGTACTTC
j_call: TRBJ1-1; v_call: TRBV5-1; clone_size: .; d_call: .; cdr3_length: 13; cdr3_aa: CASSPSENTEAFF; cdr3_nt: TGCGCCAGCAGCCCCTCCGAGAACACTGAAGCTTTCTTT
j_call: TRBJ2-7; v_call: TRBV19; clone_size: many; d_call: .; cdr3_length: 13; cdr3_aa: CASSIMGAREQYF; cdr3_nt: TGTGCCAGTAGTATAATGGGTGCTCGCGAGCAGTACTTC
j_call: TRBJ2-2; v_call: TRBV6-1; clone_size: .; d_call: .; cdr3_length: 14; cdr3_aa: CASTPSGAGWELFF; cdr3_nt: TGTGCCAGCACCCCGTCGGGGGCCGGTTGGGAGCTGTTTTTT
j_call: TRBJ2-7; v_call: TRBV2; clone_size: many; d_call: .; cdr3_length: 11; cdr3_aa: CASGLDYEQYF; cdr3_nt: TGTGCCAGCGGGCTTGATTACGAGCAGTACTTC
j_call: TRBJ2-5; v_call: TRBV10-3; clone_size: .; d_call: .; cdr3_length: 17; cdr3_aa: CAISESRRTVIQETQYF; cdr3_nt: TGTGCCATCAGTGAGTCTCGGAGGACGGTTATCCAAGAGACCCAGTACTTC
j_call: TRBJ2-7; v_call: TRBV5-1; clone_size: many; d_call: .; cdr3_length: 14; cdr3_aa: CASSLVQGGNEQYF; cdr3_nt: TGCGCCAGCAGCTTGGTGCAGGGCGGGAACGAGCAGTACTTC
j_call: TRBJ1-5; v_call: TRBV28; clone_size: .; d_call: TRBD1; cdr3_length: 16; cdr3_aa: CASSSYRGPGNQPQHF; cdr3_nt: TGTGCCAGCAGTTCATACAGGGGGCCAGGCAATCAGCCCCAGCATTTT
j_call: TRBJ2-7; v_call: TRBV6-2/TRBV6-3; clone_size: many; d_call: TRBD1; cdr3_length: 12; cdr3_aa: CASWDRGYEQYF; cdr3_nt: TGTGCCAGCTGGGACAGGGGCTACGAGCAGTACTTC
j_call: TRBJ2-7; v_call: TRBV6-1; clone_size: many; d_call: .; cdr3_length: 15; cdr3_aa: CASSETGSILYEQYF; cdr3_nt: TGTGCCAGCAGTGAAACGGGTAGTATACTCTACGAGCAGTACTTC
j_call: TRBJ1-1; v_call: TRBV3-1; clone_size: many; d_call: .; cdr3_length: 16; cdr3_aa: CASSQLPRGGGTEAFF; cdr3_nt: TGTGCCAGCAGCCAACTCCCCAGGGGTGGAGGAACTGAAGCTTTCTTT
j_call: TRBJ1-2; v_call: TRBV30; clone_size: few; d_call: .; cdr3_length: 12; cdr3_aa: CAWSVASNGYTF; cdr3_nt: TGTGCCTGGAGTGTAGCTTCAAATGGCTACACCTTC
j_call: TRBJ2-2; v_call: TRBV15; clone_size: many; d_call: .; cdr3_length: 14; cdr3_aa: CATRPAVNTGELFF; cdr3_nt: TGTGCCACCCGCCCAGCGGTAAACACCGGGGAGCTGTTTTTT
j_call: TRBJ1-1; v_call: TRBV11-2; clone_size: .; d_call: .; cdr3_length: 15; cdr3_aa: CASSLGFRDTTEAFF; cdr3_nt: TGTGCCAGCAGCTTAGGTTTCCGGGACACCACTGAAGCTTTCTTT
j_call: TRBJ2-7; v_call: TRBV12-3/TRBV12-4; clone_size: many; d_call: .; cdr3_length: 12; cdr3_aa: CASSFSRQDEYF; cdr3_nt: TGTGCCAGCAGTTTTTCCCGACAGGACGAGTACTTC
j_call: TRBJ2-5; v_call: TRBV28; clone_size: few; d_call: .; cdr3_length: 11; cdr3_aa: CASRSSETQYF; cdr3_nt: TGTGCCAGCAGATCCTCGGAGACCCAGTACTTC
j_call: TRBJ2-5; v_call: TRBV6-1; clone_size: many; d_call: .; cdr3_length: 15; cdr3_aa: CASSERSAHQETQYF; cdr3_nt: TGTGCCAGCAGTGAGCGGTCAGCGCACCAAGAGACCCAGTACTTC
j_call: TRBJ1-5; v_call: TRBV30; clone_size: few; d_call: .; cdr3_length: 13; cdr3_aa: CAWSAGQNQPQHF; cdr3_nt: TGTGCCTGGAGTGCAGGGCAGAATCAGCCCCAGCATTTT
j_call: TRBJ2-2; v_call: TRBV20-1; clone_size: many; d_call: .; cdr3_length: 13; cdr3_aa: CSARDEGTGELFF; cdr3_nt: TGCAGTGCTAGAGACGAGGGGACCGGGGAGCTGTTTTTT
j_call: TRBJ2-5; v_call: TRBV6-2/TRBV6-3; clone_size: .; d_call: .; cdr3_length: 14; cdr3_aa: CASSYGGAEETQYF; cdr3_nt: TGTGCCAGCAGTTACGGGGGGGCCGAGGAGACCCAGTACTTC
j_call: TRBJ1-2; v_call: TRBV28; clone_size: many; d_call: .; cdr3_length: 14; cdr3_aa: CASSPRGRDYGYTF; cdr3_nt: TGTGCCAGCAGTCCCAGGGGCAGAGACTATGGCTACACCTTC
j_call: TRBJ1-1; v_call: TRBV20-1; clone_size: many; d_call: TRBD1; cdr3_length: 15; cdr3_aa: CSARELRQGYTEAFF; cdr3_nt: TGCAGTGCTAGAGAGCTCAGACAGGGGTACACTGAAGCTTTCTTT
j_call: TRBJ1-1; v_call: TRBV6-5; clone_size: many; d_call: .; cdr3_length: 13; cdr3_aa: CASSRGRSTEAFF; cdr3_nt: TGTGCCAGCAGCCGGGGGAGAAGCACTGAAGCTTTCTTT
j_call: TRBJ2-7; v_call: TRBV7-2; clone_size: many; d_call: .; cdr3_length: 13; cdr3_aa: CASSSAPVDEQYF; cdr3_nt: TGTGCCAGCAGCTCAGCCCCCGTCGACGAGCAGTACTTC
j_call: TRBJ1-1; v_call: TRBV15; clone_size: .; d_call: .; cdr3_length: 14; cdr3_aa: CATSREMEAAEAFF; cdr3_nt: TGTGCCACCAGCAGAGAAATGGAGGCGGCTGAAGCTTTCTTT
j_call: TRBJ1-2; v_call: TRBV12-3/TRBV12-4; clone_size: .; d_call: .; cdr3_length: 14; cdr3_aa: CASSLGRDLYGYTF; cdr3_nt: TGTGCCAGCAGTTTGGGGAGAGATCTATATGGCTACACCTTC
j_call: TRBJ1-5; v_call: TRBV20-1; clone_size: many; d_call: .; cdr3_length: 12; cdr3_aa: CSARTADQPQHF; cdr3_nt: TGCAGTGCTCGGACAGCAGATCAGCCCCAGCATTTT
j_call: TRBJ2-5; v_call: TRBV12-3/TRBV12-4; clone_size: .; d_call: .; cdr3_length: 14; cdr3_aa: CASSLSRYQETQYF; cdr3_nt: TGTGCCAGCAGTTTATCAAGGTACCAAGAGACCCAGTACTTC
j_call: TRBJ1-3; v_call: TRBV11-3; clone_size: .; d_call: .; cdr3_length: 15; cdr3_aa: CASSLRGQAGNTIYF; cdr3_nt: TGTGCCAGCAGCTTAAGAGGGCAGGCTGGAAACACCATATATTTT
j_call: TRBJ1-3; v_call: TRBV27; clone_size: .; d_call: TRBD1; cdr3_length: 17; cdr3_aa: CASSFQSAGTGRDTIYF; cdr3_nt: TGTGCCAGCAGTTTCCAATCCGCCGGGACAGGGAGGGACACCATATATTTT
j_call: TRBJ2-7; v_call: TRBV11-1; clone_size: many; d_call: TRBD2; cdr3_length: 15; cdr3_aa: CASSLDVREGYEQYF; cdr3_nt: TGTGCCAGCAGCTTAGACGTGCGGGAGGGCTACGAGCAGTACTTC
j_call: TRBJ2-7; v_call: TRBV7-3; clone_size: .; d_call: .; cdr3_length: 15; cdr3_aa: CASSSRAVQGYDQYF; cdr3_nt: TGTGCCAGCAGCTCCAGGGCGGTACAGGGCTACGATCAGTACTTC
j_call: TRBJ1-5; v_call: TRBV30; clone_size: many; d_call: .; cdr3_length: 13; cdr3_aa: CAWRRDRLGPQHF; cdr3_nt: TGTGCCTGGAGAAGAGACCGCCTTGGGCCCCAGCATTTT